The rows below give T cell receptor beta chains drawn from one sample of a study of T-cell reconstitution after alpha-beta-depleted transplantation in children. TCRdb ran MiXCR on the PCR reads and lists one entry per CDR3 protein. In the table there are about 1,000,000 distinct CDR3 sequences, less than 30% of which are singletons. The specimen was PBMCs, mostly from graft donor cells, collected 360 days after TCRalphabeta/CD19-depleted stem cell transplant. These receptors all stem from a boy in the first two years of life who had a stem cell transplant for SCID, so the T cells may come from the graft donor. CDR3s include the opening cysteine and the closing phenylalanine or tryptophan. The D gene is left open where the match is weak. Part of the rows lack a size; the others show once, few, many or a class for expanded clones.

V gene	J gene	clone size	D gene	CDR3 DNA	CDR3 protein
TRBV29-1	TRBJ1-1	.	.	TGCAGCGTTGAAGCTATTCAACAGGGACCTGAAGCTTTCTTT	CSVEAIQQGPEAFF
TRBV30	TRBJ2-7	.	.	TGTGCCTGGAGTGGCTTCGGTTACTACGAGCAGTACTTC	CAWSGFGYYEQYF
TRBV20-1	TRBJ2-3	.	TRBD2	TGCAGTGCTAGAGTGCCTAGCGGTAGCACAGATACGCAGTATTTT	CSARVPSGSTDTQYF
TRBV5-1	TRBJ2-3	.	.	TGCGCCAGCAGCTTGGATCCAGCCGCAGATACGCAGTATTTT	CASSLDPAADTQYF
TRBV28	TRBJ2-7	.	.	TGTGCCAGCAGTGTCCCTGGGGCCTACGAGCAGTACTTC	CASSVPGAYEQYF
TRBV21-1	TRBJ1-6	few	.	TGTGCCAGCAGCAAAGTAATGCAAGGCCCCCCTAGTCCACCCCTCCACTTT	CASSKVMQGPPSPPLHF
TRBV2	TRBJ2-1	.	TRBD2	TGTGCCAGCAGTGAAGACCCGCCTAGCGGTTTCTACAATGAGCAGTTCTTC	CASSEDPPSGFYNEQFF
TRBV5-1	TRBJ2-3	.	.	TGCGCCAGCAGCCGGACAGAGCCTAGCACAGATACGCAGTATTTT	CASSRTEPSTDTQYF
TRBV15	TRBJ2-7	.	.	TGTGCCACCAGCAGATTCTCTCAGGGGCCGAGCTCCTACGAGCAGTACTTC	CATSRFSQGPSSYEQYF
TRBV20-1	TRBJ2-3	few	TRBD2	TGCAGTGCCGCGGGACTAGCGGCAGATACGCAGTATTTT	CSAAGLAADTQYF
TRBV29-1	TRBJ1-2	.	.	TGCAGCGTTGGGCCACCCTTCCCTGGCTACACCTTC	CSVGPPFPGYTF
TRBV6-4	TRBJ2-1	.	.	TGTGCCAGCCAGGGGGGGACCTACAATGAGCAGTTCTTC	CASQGGTYNEQFF
TRBV4-3	TRBJ2-7	many	.	TGCGCCAGCAGCCAAGACTTCACGGTAGTGGCCTACGAGCAGTACTTC	CASSQDFTVVAYEQYF
TRBV7-4	TRBJ2-2	.	.	TGTGCCAGCAGCTCTCCCGGGAGGGAGCTGTTTTTT	CASSSPGRELFF
TRBV9	TRBJ2-2	.	.	TGTGCCAGCAGCGAGGGGGACACCGGGGAGCTGTTTTTT	CASSEGDTGELFF
TRBV2	TRBJ2-1	many	TRBD2	TGTGCCAGCACGGGACTAGCCATCAATGAGCAGTTCTTC	CASTGLAINEQFF